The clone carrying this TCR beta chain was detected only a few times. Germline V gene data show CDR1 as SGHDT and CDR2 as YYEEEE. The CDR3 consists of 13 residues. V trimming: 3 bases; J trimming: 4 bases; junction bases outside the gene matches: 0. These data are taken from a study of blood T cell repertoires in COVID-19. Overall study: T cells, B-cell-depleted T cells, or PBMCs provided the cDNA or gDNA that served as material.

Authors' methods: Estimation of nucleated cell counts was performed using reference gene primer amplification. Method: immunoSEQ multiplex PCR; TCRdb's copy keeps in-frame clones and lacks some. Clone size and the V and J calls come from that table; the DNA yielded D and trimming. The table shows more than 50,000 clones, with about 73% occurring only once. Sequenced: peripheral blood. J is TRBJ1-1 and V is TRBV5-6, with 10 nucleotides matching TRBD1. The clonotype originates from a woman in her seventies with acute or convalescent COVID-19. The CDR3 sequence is CASSWDRGTEAFF. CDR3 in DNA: TGTGCCAGCAGCTGGGACAGGGGCACTGAAGCTTTCTTT. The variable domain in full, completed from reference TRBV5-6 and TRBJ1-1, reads DAGVTQSPTHLIKTRGQQVTLRCSPKSGHDTVSWYQQALGQGPQFIFQYYEEEERQRGNFPDRFSGHQFPNYSSELNVNALLLGDSALYLCASSWDRGTEAFFGQGTRLTVV.